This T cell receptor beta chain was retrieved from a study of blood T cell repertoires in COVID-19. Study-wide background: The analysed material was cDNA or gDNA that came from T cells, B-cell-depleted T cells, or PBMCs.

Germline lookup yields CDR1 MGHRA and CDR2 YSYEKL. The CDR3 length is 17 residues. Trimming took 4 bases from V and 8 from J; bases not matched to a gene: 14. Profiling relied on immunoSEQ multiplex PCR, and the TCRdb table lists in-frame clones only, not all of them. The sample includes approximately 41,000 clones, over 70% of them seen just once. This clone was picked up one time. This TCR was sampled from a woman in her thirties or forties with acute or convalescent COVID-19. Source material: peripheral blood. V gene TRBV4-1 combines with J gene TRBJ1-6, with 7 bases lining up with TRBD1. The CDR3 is CASSPGGRGQRYSPLHF. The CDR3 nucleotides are TGCGCCAGCAGCCCAGGGGGGCGGGGACAGAGGTATTCACCCCTCCACTTT.